Detailed here is one T cell receptor beta chain. This specimen comes from a study of cytomegalovirus exposure and HLA in healthy donors. The germline CDR1 and CDR2 sequences are MNHEY and SMNVEV (reference sequence). Trimming removed 4 bases from V and 3 bases from J; junction bases left unmatched: 7. The length of the CDR3 is 16 residues. A multiplex PCR was run with 60 Vbeta primers and 13 Jbeta primers. Using immunoSEQ multiplex PCR, the repertoire was profiled, and TCRdb retains in-frame clones only, with some absent. This table has approximately 170,000 clones, around 75% appearing once. The chain is built from TRBV27 and TRBJ1-5; 9 bases line up with TRBD1. Source material: PBMCs. This receptor was identified in a male donor in good health and CMV-seronegative. CDR3 residues: CASSSQGQGNNQPQHF. Written as DNA, the CDR3 is TGTGCCAGCAGTTCACAGGGACAGGGTAACAATCAGCCCCAGCATTTT.